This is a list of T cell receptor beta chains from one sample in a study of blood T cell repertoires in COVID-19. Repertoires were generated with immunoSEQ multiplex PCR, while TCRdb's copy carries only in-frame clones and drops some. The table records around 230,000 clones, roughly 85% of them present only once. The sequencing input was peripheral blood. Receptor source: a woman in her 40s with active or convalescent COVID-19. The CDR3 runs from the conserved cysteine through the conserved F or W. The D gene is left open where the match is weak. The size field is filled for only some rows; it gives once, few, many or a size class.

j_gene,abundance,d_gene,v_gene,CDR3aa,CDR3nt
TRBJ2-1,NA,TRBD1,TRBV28,CASSKWTGEEQFF,TGTGCCAGCAGTAAATGGACAGGGGAGGAGCAGTTCTTC
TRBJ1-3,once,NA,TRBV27,CASRLAGENTIYF,TGTGCCAGCAGATTAGCAGGGGAAAACACCATATATTTT
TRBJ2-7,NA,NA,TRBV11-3,CASSFTIAAPTYEQYF,TGTGCCAGCAGCTTCACGATAGCGGCACCCACCTACGAGCAGTACTTC
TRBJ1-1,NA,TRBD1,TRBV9,CASSAGTGNTEAFF,TGTGCCAGCAGCGCCGGGACAGGGAACACTGAAGCTTTCTTT
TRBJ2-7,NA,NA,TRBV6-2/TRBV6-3,CASSLEYYEQYF,TGTGCCAGCAGTCTCGAGTACTACGAGCAGTACTTC
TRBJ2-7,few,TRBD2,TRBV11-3,CASSRPGVSGRDEQYF,TGTGCCAGCAGCCGTCCGGGCGTTAGCGGGAGGGACGAGCAGTACTTC
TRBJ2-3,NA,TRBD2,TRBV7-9,CASSSDRRGGRGDTQYF,TGTGCCAGCAGCTCGGATCGACGGGGGGGAAGGGGAGATACGCAGTATTTT
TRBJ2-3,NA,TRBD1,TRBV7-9,CASSRRDRADTQYF,TGTGCCAGCAGCCGCCGGGACAGGGCGGATACGCAGTATTTT
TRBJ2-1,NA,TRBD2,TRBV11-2,CASSLSSGSSYNEQFF,TGTGCCAGCAGCCTTTCTAGCGGGAGTTCCTACAATGAGCAGTTCTTC
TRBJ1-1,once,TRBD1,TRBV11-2,CASSLTPGTAPEDTEAFF,TGTGCCAGCAGCCTAACCCCAGGGACAGCCCCCGAGGACACTGAAGCTTTCTTT
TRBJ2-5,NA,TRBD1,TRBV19,CASSEGTVQETQYF,TGTGCCAGTAGTGAAGGGACAGTCCAAGAGACCCAGTACTTC
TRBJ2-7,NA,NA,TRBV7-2,CASSSLYEQYF,TGTGCCAGCAGCTCCCTCTACGAGCAGTACTTC
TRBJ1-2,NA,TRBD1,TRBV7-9,CASTPGQAPDGYTF,TGTGCCAGCACCCCGGGACAGGCCCCGGATGGCTACACCTTC
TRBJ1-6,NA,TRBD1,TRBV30,CACPDRDYFNSPLHF,TGTGCCTGCCCGGACAGGGATTATTTTAATTCACCCCTCCACTTT
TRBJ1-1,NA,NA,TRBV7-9,CASSLAKGSPEAFF,TGTGCCAGCAGCTTAGCGAAGGGGTCCCCTGAAGCTTTCTTT
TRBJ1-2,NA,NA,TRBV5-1,CASSLWVDSGGYTF,TGCGCCAGCAGCTTGTGGGTGGACAGTGGCGGCTACACCTTC
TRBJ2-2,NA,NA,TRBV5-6,CASSLWAGASTGELFF,TGTGCCAGCAGCTTGTGGGCAGGGGCGAGCACCGGGGAGCTGTTTTTT
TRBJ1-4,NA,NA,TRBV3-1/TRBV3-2,CASSPGRRGEKLFF,TGTGCCAGCAGCCCCGGGAGGAGGGGGGAAAAACTGTTTTTT
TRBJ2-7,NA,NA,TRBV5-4,CASSLAYEQYF,TGTGCCAGCAGTCTCGCCTACGAGCAGTACTTC
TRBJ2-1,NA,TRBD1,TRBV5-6,CASSLRTGSSYNEQFF,TGTGCCAGCAGCTTGAGGACAGGGAGCTCCTACAATGAGCAGTTCTTC
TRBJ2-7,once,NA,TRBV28,CASSPSVPPYEQYF,TGTGCCAGCAGTCCTAGCGTGCCCCCTTACGAGCAGTACTTC
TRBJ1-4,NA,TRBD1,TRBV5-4,CASSLRTGTNEKLFF,TGTGCCAGCAGCTTACGGACAGGAACTAATGAAAAACTGTTTTTT
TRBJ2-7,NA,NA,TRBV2,CASMGRDDEQYF,TGTGCCAGCATGGGCAGGGATGACGAGCAGTACTTC
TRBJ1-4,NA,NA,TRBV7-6,CASSFLVGEKLFF,TGTGCCAGCAGCTTCTTAGTGGGCGAAAAACTGTTTTTT
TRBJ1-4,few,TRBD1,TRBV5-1,CASSEQGSNEKLFF,TGCGCCAGCAGCGAACAGGGGAGTAACGAAAAACTGTTTTTT
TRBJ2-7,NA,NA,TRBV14,CASSHSGYEQYF,TGTGCCAGCAGCCATTCCGGCTACGAGCAGTACTTC
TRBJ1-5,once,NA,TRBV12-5,CASGFVGQGNQPQHF,TGTGCTAGTGGTTTCGTAGGTCAGGGTAATCAGCCCCAGCATTTT
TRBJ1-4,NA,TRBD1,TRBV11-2,CASSQTRGLGEKLFF,TGTGCCAGCAGCCAGACGAGGGGGCTTGGTGAAAAACTGTTTTTT
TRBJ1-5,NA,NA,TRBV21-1,CASSPTGSGSAQHF,TGTGCCAGCAGCCCGACGGGGTCAGGATCAGCCCAGCATTTT
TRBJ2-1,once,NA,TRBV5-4,CASSFQYNEQFF,TGTGCCAGCAGCTTTCAATACAATGAGCAGTTCTTC
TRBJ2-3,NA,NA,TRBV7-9,CASSRVGAPDTQYF,TGTGCCAGCAGCCGCGTGGGAGCACCAGATACGCAGTATTTT
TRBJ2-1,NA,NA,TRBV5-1,CASSLGGGYNEQFF,TGCGCCAGCAGCTTGGGGGGAGGATACAATGAGCAGTTCTTC
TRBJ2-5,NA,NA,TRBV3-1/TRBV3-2,CASSPIRGAIETQYF,TGTGCCAGCAGCCCCATACGGGGGGCGATTGAGACCCAGTACTTC
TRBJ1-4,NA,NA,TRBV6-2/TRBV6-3,CASSSAGVGEKLFF,TGTGCCAGCAGTTCCGCGGGGGTGGGCGAAAAACTGTTTTTT
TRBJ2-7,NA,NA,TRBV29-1,CSGMWEADRSEQYF,TGCAGCGGGATGTGGGAGGCAGACCGTTCCGAGCAGTACTTC
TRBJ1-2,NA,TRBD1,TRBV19,CASSKHKGTGNYGYTF,TGTGCCAGTAGTAAGCATAAAGGGACAGGGAATTATGGCTACACCTTC
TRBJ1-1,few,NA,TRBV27,CASKDLGGDTEAFF,TGTGCCAGCAAGGACTTAGGAGGAGACACTGAAGCTTTCTTT
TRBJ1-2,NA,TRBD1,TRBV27,CASSRTGGDYGYTF,TGTGCCAGCAGTCGGACAGGGGGGGACTATGGCTACACCTTC
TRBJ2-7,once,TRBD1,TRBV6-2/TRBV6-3,CASSYQQGTDEQYF,TGTGCCAGCAGTTACCAACAGGGGACGGACGAGCAGTACTTC
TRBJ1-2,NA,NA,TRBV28,CASSFTTAFYGYTF,TGTGCCAGCAGCTTCACGACAGCTTTCTATGGCTACACCTTC
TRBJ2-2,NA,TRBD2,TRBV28,CASSFLAGTRGIGELFF,TGTGCCAGCAGTTTCCTCGCCGGGACTAGGGGGATCGGGGAGCTGTTTTTT
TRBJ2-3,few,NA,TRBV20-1,CSASTDDTQYF,TGCAGTGCTAGTACAGACGATACGCAGTATTTT
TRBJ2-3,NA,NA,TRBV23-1,CASSQALFTDTQYF,TGCGCCAGCAGTCAAGCCCTATTCACAGATACGCAGTATTTT
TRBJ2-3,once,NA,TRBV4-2,CASSQAGTDTQYF,TGTGCCAGCAGCCAAGCGGGCACAGATACGCAGTATTTT
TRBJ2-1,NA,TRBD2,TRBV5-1,CASHPLAGAPGVDEQFF,TGCGCCAGCCACCCGCTAGCGGGGGCCCCGGGGGTAGATGAGCAGTTCTTC